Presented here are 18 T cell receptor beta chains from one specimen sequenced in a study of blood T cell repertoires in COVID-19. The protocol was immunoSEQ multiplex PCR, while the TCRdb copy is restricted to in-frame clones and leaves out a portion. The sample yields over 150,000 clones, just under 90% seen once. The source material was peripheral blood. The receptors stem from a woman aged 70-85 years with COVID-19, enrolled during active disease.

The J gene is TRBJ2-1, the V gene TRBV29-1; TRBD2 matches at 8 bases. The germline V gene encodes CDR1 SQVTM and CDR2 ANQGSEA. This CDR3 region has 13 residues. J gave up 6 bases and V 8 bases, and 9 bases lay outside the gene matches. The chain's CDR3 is CSPQAGGSNEQFF. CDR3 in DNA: TGCAGCCCTCAGGCGGGGGGAAGCAATGAGCAGTTCTTC.

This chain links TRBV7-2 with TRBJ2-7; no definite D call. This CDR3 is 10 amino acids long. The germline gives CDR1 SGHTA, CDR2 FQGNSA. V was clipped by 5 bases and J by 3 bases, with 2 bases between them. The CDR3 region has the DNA TGTGCCAGCAGCCACTACGAGCAGTACTTC. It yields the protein CASSHYEQYF.

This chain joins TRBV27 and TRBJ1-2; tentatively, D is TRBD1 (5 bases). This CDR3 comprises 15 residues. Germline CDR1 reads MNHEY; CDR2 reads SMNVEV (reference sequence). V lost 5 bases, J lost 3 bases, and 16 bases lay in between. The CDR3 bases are TGTGCCAGCAGTACGAGACAGCGAGCCTACTATGGCTACACCTTC. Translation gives CASSTRQRAYYGYTF.

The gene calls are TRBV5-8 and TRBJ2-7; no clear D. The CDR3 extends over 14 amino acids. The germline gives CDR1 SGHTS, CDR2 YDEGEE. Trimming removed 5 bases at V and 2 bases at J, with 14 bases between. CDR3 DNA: TGTGCCAGCAGTTCCCGGGTAATGACCTACGAGCAGTACTTC. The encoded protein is CASSSRVMTYEQYF.

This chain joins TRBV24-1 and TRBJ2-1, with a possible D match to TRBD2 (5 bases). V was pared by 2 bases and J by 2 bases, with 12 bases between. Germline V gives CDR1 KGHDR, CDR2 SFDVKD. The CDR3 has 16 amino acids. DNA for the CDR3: TGTGCCACCAGTGATTCGACCGGGAAGACCTACAATGAGCAGTTCTTC. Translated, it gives CATSDSTGKTYNEQFF.

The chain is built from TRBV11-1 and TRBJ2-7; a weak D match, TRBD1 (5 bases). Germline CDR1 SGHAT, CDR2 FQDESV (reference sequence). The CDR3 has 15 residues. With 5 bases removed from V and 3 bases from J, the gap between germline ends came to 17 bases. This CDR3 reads CASSPHQGDDYEQYF. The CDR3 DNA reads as TGTGCCAGCAGCCCCCACCAGGGTGACGACTACGAGCAGTACTTC.

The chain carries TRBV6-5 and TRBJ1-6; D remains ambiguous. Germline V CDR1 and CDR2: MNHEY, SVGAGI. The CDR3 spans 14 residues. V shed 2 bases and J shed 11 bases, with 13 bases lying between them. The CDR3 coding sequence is TGTGCCAGCAGTTACCGGGATAGCGCGGCACCCCTCCACTTT. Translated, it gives CASSYRDSAAPLHF.

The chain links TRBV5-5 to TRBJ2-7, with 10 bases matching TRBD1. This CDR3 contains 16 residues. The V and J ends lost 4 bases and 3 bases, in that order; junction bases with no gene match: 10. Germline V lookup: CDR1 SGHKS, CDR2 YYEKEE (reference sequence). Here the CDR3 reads CASSAPLRDRGYEQYF. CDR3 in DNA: TGTGCCAGCAGCGCCCCCCTCCGGGACAGGGGCTACGAGCAGTACTTC.

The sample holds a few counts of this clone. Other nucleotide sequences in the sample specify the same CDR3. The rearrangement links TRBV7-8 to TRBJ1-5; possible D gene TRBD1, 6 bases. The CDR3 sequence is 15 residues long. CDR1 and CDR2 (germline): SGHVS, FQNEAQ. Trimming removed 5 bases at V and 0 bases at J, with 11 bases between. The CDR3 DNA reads TGTGCCAGCAGCGTGGACAGTTATAGCAATCAGCCCCAGCATTTT. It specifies CASSVDSYSNQPQHF.

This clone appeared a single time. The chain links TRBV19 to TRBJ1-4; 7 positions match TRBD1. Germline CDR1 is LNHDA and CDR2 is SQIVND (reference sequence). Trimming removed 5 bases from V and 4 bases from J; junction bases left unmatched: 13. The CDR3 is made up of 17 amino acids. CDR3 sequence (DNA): TGTGCCAGTAGTGATGCCGGACAGGCGGTAGATAATGAAAAACTGTTTTTT. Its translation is CASSDAGQAVDNEKLFF.

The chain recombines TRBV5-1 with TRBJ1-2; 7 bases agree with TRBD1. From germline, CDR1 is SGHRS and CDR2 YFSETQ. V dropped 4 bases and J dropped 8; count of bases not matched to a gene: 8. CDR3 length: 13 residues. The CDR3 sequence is CASSKTGTEGYTF. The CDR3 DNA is TGCGCCAGCAGCAAGACAGGGACGGAGGGCTACACCTTC. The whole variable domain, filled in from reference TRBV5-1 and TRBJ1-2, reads KAGVTQTPRYLIKTRGQQVTLSCSPISGHRSVSWYQQTPGQGLQFLFEYFSETQRNKGNFPGRFSGRQFSNSRSEMNVSTLELGDSALYLCASSKTGTEGYTFGSGTRLTVV.

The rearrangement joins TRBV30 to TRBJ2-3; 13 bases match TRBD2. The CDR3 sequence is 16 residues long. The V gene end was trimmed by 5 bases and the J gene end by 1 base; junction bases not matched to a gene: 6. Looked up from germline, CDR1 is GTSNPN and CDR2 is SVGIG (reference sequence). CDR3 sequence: CAWGPGTSGGTDTQYF. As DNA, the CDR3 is TGTGCCTGGGGACCCGGGACTAGCGGGGGCACAGATACGCAGTATTTT.

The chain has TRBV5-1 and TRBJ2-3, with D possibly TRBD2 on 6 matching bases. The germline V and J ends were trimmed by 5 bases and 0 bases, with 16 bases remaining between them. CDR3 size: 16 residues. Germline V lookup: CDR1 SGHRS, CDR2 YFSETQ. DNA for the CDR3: TGCGCCAGCAGTATTCCAGGCGGGGATAGCACAGATACGCAGTATTTT. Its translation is CASSIPGGDSTDTQYF.

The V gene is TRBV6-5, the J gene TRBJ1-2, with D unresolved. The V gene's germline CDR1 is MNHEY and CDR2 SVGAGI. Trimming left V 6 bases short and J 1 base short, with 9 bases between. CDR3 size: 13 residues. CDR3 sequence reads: CASRTDGNYGYTF. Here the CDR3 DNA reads TGTGCCAGCAGAACAGACGGTAACTATGGCTACACCTTC.

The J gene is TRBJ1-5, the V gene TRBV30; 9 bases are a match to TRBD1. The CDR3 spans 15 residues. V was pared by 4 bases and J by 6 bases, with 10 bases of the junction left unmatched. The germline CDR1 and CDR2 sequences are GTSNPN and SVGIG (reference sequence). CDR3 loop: CAWNPGTGSVQPQHF. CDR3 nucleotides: TGTGCCTGGAACCCCGGGACAGGGTCTGTTCAGCCCCAGCATTTT.

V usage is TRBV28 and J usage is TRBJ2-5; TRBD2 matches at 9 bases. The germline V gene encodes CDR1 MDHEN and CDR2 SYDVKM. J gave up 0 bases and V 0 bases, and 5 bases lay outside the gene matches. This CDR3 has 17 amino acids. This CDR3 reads CASSLWGSGGNQETQYF. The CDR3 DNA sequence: TGTGCCAGCAGTTTATGGGGTAGCGGGGGAAACCAAGAGACCCAGTACTTC. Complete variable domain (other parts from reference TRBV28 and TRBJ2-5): DVKVTQSSRYLVKRTGEKVFLECVQDMDHENMFWYRQDPGLGLRLIYFSYDVKMKEKGDIPEGYSVSREKKERFSLILESASTNQTSMYLCASSLWGSGGNQETQYFGPGTRLLVL.

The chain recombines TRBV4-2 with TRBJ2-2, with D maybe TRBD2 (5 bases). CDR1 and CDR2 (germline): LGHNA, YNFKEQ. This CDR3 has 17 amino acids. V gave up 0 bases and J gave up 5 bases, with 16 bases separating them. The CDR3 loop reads CASSQDSLAFTTGELFF. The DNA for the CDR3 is TGTGCCAGCAGCCAAGATAGTCTAGCCTTTACTACCGGGGAGCTGTTTTTT.

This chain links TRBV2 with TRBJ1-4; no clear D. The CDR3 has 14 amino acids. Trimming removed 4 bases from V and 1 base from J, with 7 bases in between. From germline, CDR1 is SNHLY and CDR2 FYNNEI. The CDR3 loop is CASSARLTNEKLFF. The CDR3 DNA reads TGTGCCAGCAGTGCTAGGCTAACTAATGAAAAACTGTTTTTT.